This TCR beta chain was retrieved from a study of post-analysis software for immune sequencing data. The study, taken as a whole, reports: Normalized Chao1 diversity in multiple sclerosis patients fell significantly below that of controls.

Regarding this clonotype: The antigen remains undetermined.

The TCR beta cDNA libraries contained unique molecular identifiers. MiXCR, applied by TCRdb to the PCR reads, yields one record per CDR3 protein. The sample has 650,000 to 900,000 distinct CDR3 sequences; just over 45% are singletons. The sample was blood. The source is a girl aged 10 to 17 with multiple sclerosis.

The CDR3 here is CASSLVASGSPDTQYF. The CDR3 DNA follows: TGTGCCAGCAGCTTAGTGGCTAGCGGGAGCCCAGATACGCAGTATTTT. The J gene is TRBJ2-3, the V gene TRBV11-1, with 10 nucleotides matching TRBD2. V lost 1 base to trimming and J lost 4 bases; unmatched junction nucleotides: 5. The CDR3 length is 16 residues. Germline CDR1 is SGHAT and CDR2 is FQDESV (reference sequence).